The 19 T cell receptor beta chains given below trace back to one sample, sequenced in a study of blood T cells in healthy people across ages. A second roughly 6 to 12 cycle PCR used barcoded and J-beta primers. Using its own MiXCR run on the 5' RACE reads, TCRdb lists one record per CDR3 protein. Here the sample spans about 680,000 distinct CDR3 sequences, 45% to 50% being singletons. The sample comprised blood. These receptors were collected from a woman aged 60-75 years in good health.

The rearrangement uses TRBV10-3 and TRBJ1-4, with no clear D. The germline V and J ends were trimmed by 6 bases and 5 bases, with 10 bases remaining between them. Germline loops: CDR1 ENHRY, CDR2 SYGVKD. The CDR3 is 13 amino acids. The DNA for the CDR3 is TGTGCCATCAGCGGGCCACCAAATGAAAAACTGTTTTTT. Protein: CAISGPPNEKLFF.

Points on this clonotype: This may arise from a read error, as a much more abundant clone is one base away. The chain has TRBV7-2 and TRBJ2-7; D tentatively fits TRBD1 or TRBD2 (5 bases each). The length of the CDR3 is 14 residues. V was pared by 5 bases and J by 1 base, with 12 bases between. Germline CDR1 is SGHTA and CDR2 is FQGNSA. The DNA of the CDR3 is TGTGCCAGCAGCAGGGGACCTAAGTCCTACGAGCAGTACTTC. This codes for CASSRGPKSYEQYF. Full variable domain (rest looked up from reference TRBV7-2 and TRBJ2-7): GAGVSQSPSNKVTEKGKDVELRCDPISGHTALYWYRQSLGQGLEFLIYFQGNSAPDKSGLPSDRFSAERTGGSVSTLTIQRTQQEDSAVYLCASSRGPKSYEQYFGPGTRLTVT.

With regard to this clonotype: At one end the junction does not follow the germline gene, possibly because of a read error. The rearrangement joins TRBV9 to TRBJ2-5, with no clear D. Germline V gene data show CDR1 as SGDLS and CDR2 as YYNGEE. The CDR3 totals 14 residues. Written as DNA, the CDR3 is TGTGCCAGCATCGTAGCTCCCCGAAGGGAGACCCAGTACTTC. Protein product: CASIVAPRRETQYF.

V gene TRBV11-2 combines with J gene TRBJ2-5, with a possible D match to TRBD2 (5 bases). The J call is doubtful: the DNA matches TRBJ2-7 better. CDR1 is SGHAT, CDR2 FQNNGV, per germline. The CDR3 contains 12 residues. The CDR3 region is CASSPGWGEQYF. The CDR3 coding sequence is TGTGCCAGCAGCCCGGGATGGGGCGAGCAGTACTTC.

This chain links TRBV7-2 with TRBJ2-5; 8 bases are a match to TRBD2. J lost 3 bases, V lost 1 base, and 16 bases had no gene match. The CDR3 has 19 amino acids. Looked up from germline, CDR1 is SGHTA and CDR2 is FQGNSA. CDR3 region: CASSLEARPSTSEKETQYF. In nucleotides, the CDR3 is TGTGCCAGCAGCTTAGAGGCCCGTCCGTCGACTAGCGAGAAAGAGACCCAGTACTTC.

This clonotype was picked up one time. V usage is TRBV14 and J usage is TRBJ2-7; no firm D call. The J call may be mistaken, given a closer DNA end match to TRBJ2-5. The germline V gene encodes CDR1 SGHDN and CDR2 FVKESK. The CDR3 extends over 13 amino acids. The CDR3 nucleotides are TGTGCCAGCAGCCAAGGACCAAGACAGACCCAGTACTTC. It encodes CASSQGPRQTQYF.

This clonotype has a count of ten or more. A much bigger clone sits one base away, suggesting this may be a read error. The chain links TRBV6-1 to TRBJ2-5; 8 positions match TRBD1. Germline V lookup: CDR1 MNHNS, CDR2 SASEGT. The CDR3 sequence is 15 residues long. Trimming cost V 4 bases and J 11 bases; bases outside gene matches: 15. The CDR3 spells CASSGTGQRFNEQYF. The CDR3, as DNA: TGTGCCAGCAGTGGGACAGGGCAAAGGTTCAATGAGCAGTACTTC.

In this sample, this clonotype turned up a few times. The gene calls are TRBV5-1 and TRBJ1-1; possibly TRBD1 for D (5 bases). V was pared by 0 bases and J by 4 bases, with 7 bases between. The CDR3 spans 13 residues. The germline V gene encodes CDR1 SGHRS and CDR2 YFSETQ. For the CDR3, the DNA is TGCGCCAGCAGCTTGGGGGGGTTCACTGAAGCTTTCTTT. It translates to CASSLGGFTEAFF. Using reference TRBV5-1 and TRBJ1-1 for the parts outside the CDR3, the full variable domain is KAGVTQTPRYLIKTRGQQVTLSCSPISGHRSVSWYQQTPGQGLQFLFEYFSETQRNKGNFPGRFSGRQFSNSRSEMNVSTLELGDSALYLCASSLGGFTEAFFGQGTRLTVV.

Regarding this clonotype: The junction departs from germline at one end; a sequencing error may be responsible. This chain connects TRBV2 to TRBJ2-3; perhaps TRBD2 as D (6 bases). This CDR3 region has 15 residues. Germline values: CDR1 SNHLY, CDR2 FYNNEI. The CDR3 DNA reads as TGTGCCAGCAGTAAAGCGGGTCAAGGCCAAGATACGCAGTATTTT. It translates to CASSKAGQGQDTQYF.

About this clonotype: At one boundary the junction diverges from the germline segment, which might be a read error. This sequence joins TRBV4-1 and TRBJ2-7; maybe TRBD2 (5 bases). CDR1 is MGHRA, CDR2 YSYEKL, per germline. The CDR3 is 13 amino acids. The CDR3 sequence is CASSQEVREQRFF. CDR3 nucleotides: TGCGCCAGCAGCCAAGAAGTGAGGGAGCAGCGGTTCTTC.

The table lists this clonotype with many counts. This sequence joins TRBV14 and TRBJ1-6; D unclear. Trimming removed 8 bases from V and 9 bases from J, with 11 bases in between. This CDR3 comprises 12 residues. The germline CDR1 and CDR2 sequences are SGHDN and FVKESK. The CDR3 sequence: CASGLSASPLHF. For the CDR3, the DNA is TGTGCCAGCGGCCTATCTGCTTCACCCCTCCACTTT.

Notes on this clonotype: The junction departs from germline at one end; a sequencing error may be responsible. V and J are TRBV20-1 and TRBJ2-5; 12 nucleotides agree with TRBD2. CDR1 is DFQATT, CDR2 SNEGSKA, per germline (reference sequence). The CDR3 sequence is 16 residues long. The CDR3 sequence: CSARVLAGGTTETQYF. The CDR3 DNA reads TGCAGTGCCAGAGTGCTAGCGGGAGGGACTACTGAGACCCAGTACTTC.

The chain is built from TRBV12-3 or TRBV12-4 and TRBJ2-7; D is unclear. V lost 4 bases and J 5 bases, leaving 6 bases between the germline ends. CDR3 size: 11 residues. CDR3 region: CASSSYHEQYF. The CDR3 DNA reads TGTGCCAGCAGTTCGTACCACGAGCAGTACTTC.

This rearrangement joins TRBV7-8 to TRBJ1-1; 7 bases are shared with TRBD1. From germline, CDR1 is SGHVS and CDR2 FQNEAQ. Trimming at V came to 4 bases and at J to 5 bases, leaving 4 bases not matched to a gene. The CDR3 is made up of 13 amino acids. The CDR3 DNA sequence: TGTGCCAGCAGCTCCGGGACAGCAACTGAAGCTTTCTTT. It codes for CASSSGTATEAFF.

This clonotype was counted between two and nine times. The chain is built from TRBV5-1 and TRBJ1-2, with TRBD1 matching 7 bases. Germline CDR1 reads SGHRS; CDR2 reads YFSETQ. CDR3 length equals 12 residues. With V trimmed by 3 bases and J by 4 bases, 0 bases remained unmatched. CDR3 region: CASSWDSYGYTF. CDR3 DNA: TGCGCCAGCAGCTGGGACAGCTATGGCTACACCTTC.

The chain recombines TRBV7-2 with TRBJ1-2; TRBD1 matches at 8 bases. This CDR3 is 14 amino acids long. The ends lost 0 bases at V and 5 bases at J; junction bases unmatched: 2. Germline values: CDR1 SGHTA, CDR2 FQGNSA. CDR3 sequence (DNA): TGTGCCAGCAGCTTAGCCCGGACAGGGTATGGCTACACCTTC. Protein: CASSLARTGYGYTF.

V is TRBV28 and J is TRBJ2-7; 10 bases line up with TRBD2. The trim removed 4 bases at V and 2 bases at J, leaving 8 bases unmatched. The V gene's germline CDR1 is MDHEN and CDR2 SYDVKM. This CDR3 is 16 amino acids long. CDR3 residues: CASSSPGSGRAYEQYF. The CDR3 bases are TGTGCCAGCAGTTCCCCGGGGAGCGGGAGGGCCTACGAGCAGTACTTC.

The CDR3 here is CASRPPSGATDTQYF. The DNA of the CDR3 is TGTGCCAGCAGACCCCCGTCGGGGGCCACAGATACGCAGTATTTT. The chain carries TRBV7-9 and TRBJ2-3; tentatively, D is TRBD1 or TRBD2 (6 bases each). There are 15 residues in the CDR3. Trimming removed 6 bases at V and 2 bases at J, with 15 bases between. Germline loops: CDR1 SEHNR, CDR2 FQNEAQ (reference sequence). Filled out from reference TRBV7-9 and TRBJ2-3, the complete variable domain reads DTGVSQNPRHKITKRGQNVTFRCDPISEHNRLYWYRQTLGQGPEFLTYFQNEAQLEKSRLLSDRFSAERPKGSFSTLEIQRTEQGDSAMYLCASRPPSGATDTQYFGPGTRLTVL.

The CDR3 loop reads CSVEKGLSGAGDTQYF. CDR3 nucleotide sequence: TGCAGCGTTGAAAAGGGGCTTAGCGGGGCGGGAGATACGCAGTATTTT. V gene TRBV29-1 combines with J gene TRBJ2-3, with 8 bases lining up with TRBD2. The germline V gene encodes CDR1 SQVTM and CDR2 ANQGSEA. The V gene end was trimmed by 2 bases and the J gene end by 5 bases; junction bases not matched to a gene: 12. The CDR3 runs 16 residues.